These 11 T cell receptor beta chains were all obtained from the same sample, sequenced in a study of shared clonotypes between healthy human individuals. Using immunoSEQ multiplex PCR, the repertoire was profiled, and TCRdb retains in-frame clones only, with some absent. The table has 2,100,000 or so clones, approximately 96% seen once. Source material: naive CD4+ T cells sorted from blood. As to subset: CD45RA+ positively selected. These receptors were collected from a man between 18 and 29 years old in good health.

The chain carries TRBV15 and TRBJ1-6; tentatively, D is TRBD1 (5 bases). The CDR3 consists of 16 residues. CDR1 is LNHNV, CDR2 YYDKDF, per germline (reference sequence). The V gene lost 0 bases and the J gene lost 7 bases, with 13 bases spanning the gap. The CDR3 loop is CATSRDWGGGNSPLHF. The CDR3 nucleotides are TGTGCCACCAGCAGAGATTGGGGTGGGGGGAATTCACCCCTCCACTTT.

For the CDR3, the DNA is TGTGCCACCAACTGGGGGAAGGAGGGCTACACCTTC. The encoded protein is CATNWGKEGYTF. V gene TRBV6-6 combines with J gene TRBJ1-2; tentative D call: TRBD1 (5 bases). V lost 10 bases and J 8 bases, leaving 17 bases between the germline ends. CDR1 is MNHNY, CDR2 SVGAGI, per germline (reference sequence). This CDR3 spans 12 amino acids.

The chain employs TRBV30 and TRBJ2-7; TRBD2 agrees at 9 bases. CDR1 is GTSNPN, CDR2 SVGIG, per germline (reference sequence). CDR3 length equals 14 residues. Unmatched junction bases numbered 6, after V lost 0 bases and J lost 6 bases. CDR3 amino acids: CAWSVNAGGSEQYF. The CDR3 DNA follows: TGTGCCTGGAGTGTAAACGCGGGGGGGAGCGAGCAGTACTTC.

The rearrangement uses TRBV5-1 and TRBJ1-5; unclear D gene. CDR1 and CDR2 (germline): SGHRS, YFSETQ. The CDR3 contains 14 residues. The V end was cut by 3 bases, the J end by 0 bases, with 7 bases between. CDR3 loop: CASSWGPSNQPQHF. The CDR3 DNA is TGCGCCAGCAGCTGGGGTCCTAGCAATCAGCCCCAGCATTTT.

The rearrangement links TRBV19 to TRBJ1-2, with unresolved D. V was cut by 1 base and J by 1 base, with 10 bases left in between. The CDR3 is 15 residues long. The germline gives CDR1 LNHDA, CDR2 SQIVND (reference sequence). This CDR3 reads CASSIVARNNYGYTF. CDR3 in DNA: TGTGCCAGTAGTATAGTGGCCAGGAATAACTATGGCTACACCTTC.

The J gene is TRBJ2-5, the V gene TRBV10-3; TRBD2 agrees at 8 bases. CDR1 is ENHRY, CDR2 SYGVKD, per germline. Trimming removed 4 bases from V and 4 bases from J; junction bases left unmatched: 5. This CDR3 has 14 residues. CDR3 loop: CAISVSGEGETQYF. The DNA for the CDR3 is TGTGCCATCAGTGTTAGCGGGGAGGGAGAGACCCAGTACTTC.

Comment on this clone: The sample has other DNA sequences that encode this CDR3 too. The CDR3 reads CASSLMGLAGAYEQYF. The CDR3 DNA reads as TGTGCCAGCAGCTTAATGGGACTAGCGGGAGCCTACGAGCAGTACTTC. V is TRBV7-2 and J is TRBJ2-7; 14 bases are shared with TRBD2. There are 16 residues in the CDR3. Per germline, CDR1 SGHTA and CDR2 FQGNSA. The V and J ends lost 2 bases and 2 bases, in that order; junction bases with no gene match: 2.

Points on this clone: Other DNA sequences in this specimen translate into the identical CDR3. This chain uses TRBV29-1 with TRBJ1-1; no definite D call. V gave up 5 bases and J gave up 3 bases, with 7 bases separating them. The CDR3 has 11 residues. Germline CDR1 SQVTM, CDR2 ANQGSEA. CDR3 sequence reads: CSVSLDTEAFF. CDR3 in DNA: TGCAGCGTTTCCCTGGACACTGAAGCTTTCTTT.

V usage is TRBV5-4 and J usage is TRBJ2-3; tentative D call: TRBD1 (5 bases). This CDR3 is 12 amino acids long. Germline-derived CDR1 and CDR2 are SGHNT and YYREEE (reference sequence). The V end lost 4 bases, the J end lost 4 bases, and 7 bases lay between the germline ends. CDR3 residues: CASSRQSDTQYF. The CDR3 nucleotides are TGTGCCAGCAGCCGACAGTCAGATACGCAGTATTTT.

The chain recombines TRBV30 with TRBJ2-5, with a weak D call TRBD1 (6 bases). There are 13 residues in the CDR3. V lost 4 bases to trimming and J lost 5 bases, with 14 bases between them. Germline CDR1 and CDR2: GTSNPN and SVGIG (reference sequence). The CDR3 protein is CAWTLGHLETQYF. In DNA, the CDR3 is TGTGCCTGGACCCTGGGACATTTGGAGACCCAGTACTTC.

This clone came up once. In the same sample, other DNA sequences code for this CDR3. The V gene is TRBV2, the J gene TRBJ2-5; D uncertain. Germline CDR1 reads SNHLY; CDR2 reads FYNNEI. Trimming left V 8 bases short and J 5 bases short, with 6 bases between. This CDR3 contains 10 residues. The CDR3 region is CASSIETQYF. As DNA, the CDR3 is TGTGCCAGCTCAATCGAGACCCAGTACTTC.